The 6 T cell receptor beta chains below come from one sample, sequenced in a study of somatic mutations in cytotoxic T cells in rheumatoid arthritis. Only in-frame clones appear in the TCRdb table, and some are missing; sequencing was by immunoSEQ multiplex PCR. This table holds about 1,400 clones, roughly 87% found once. The sample was CD8+ T cells sorted from blood. The receptors here all came from a woman aged 65 to 85 with rheumatoid arthritis.

This clone was found once. V gene TRBV2 combines with J gene TRBJ2-1; 11 bases agree with TRBD2. This CDR3 has 16 amino acids. Germline loops: CDR1 SNHLY, CDR2 FYNNEI. With 6 bases clipped from V and 6 bases from J, the junction kept 10 bases outside the gene matches. CDR3 sequence: CASSLGTSGYLNEQFF. The CDR3 region has the DNA TGTGCCAGCAGCTTAGGGACTAGCGGATACCTCAATGAGCAGTTCTTC.

This chain joins TRBV28 and TRBJ2-1; TRBD2 might be the D (7 bases). The germline V and J ends were trimmed by 4 bases and 2 bases, with 9 bases remaining between them. Per the germline V gene, CDR1 is MDHEN and CDR2 is SYDVKM. The CDR3 runs to 14 residues. CDR3: CASSWRGPYNEQFF. DNA for the CDR3: TGTGCCAGCAGTTGGCGGGGGCCCTACAATGAGCAGTTCTTC.

The rearrangement links TRBV27 to TRBJ2-1; TRBD2 agrees at 9 bases. There are 16 residues in the CDR3. Germline V gene sequence: CDR1 MNHEY, CDR2 SMNVEV (reference sequence). V trimming: 5 bases; J trimming: 7 bases; junction bases outside the gene matches: 12. The CDR3 region has the DNA TGTGCCAGCAGTCCCCTCTCTAGCGGGGCGAGGAATGAGCAGTTCTTC. It encodes CASSPLSSGARNEQFF.

This clone has a single count. CDR3: CASSVLGAEQFF. The CDR3 nucleotides are TGTGCCAGCAGCGTCCTAGGTGCTGAGCAGTTCTTC. The J gene is TRBJ2-1, the V gene TRBV7-2; no clear D gene. The CDR3 sequence is 12 residues long. Trimming pared 5 bases from V and 9 bases from J, leaving 11 bases between. CDR1 is SGHTA, CDR2 FQGNSA, per germline. The full variable domain, in which reference TRBV7-2 and TRBJ2-1 provide the parts outside the CDR3, is GAGVSQSPSNKVTEKGKDVELRCDPISGHTALYWYRQSLGQGLEFLIYFQGNSAPDKSGLPSDRFSAERTGGSVSTLTIQRTQQEDSAVYLCASSVLGAEQFFGPGTRLTVL.

The rearrangement joins TRBV11-2 to TRBJ2-1, with 9 bases lining up with TRBD2. Trimming at V came to 5 bases and at J to 7 bases, leaving 6 bases not matched to a gene. Germline values: CDR1 SGHAT, CDR2 FQNNGV. The CDR3 sequence is 14 residues long. The DNA for the CDR3 is TGTGCCAGCAGCCCGCGGGGGGGCTGGAATGAGCAGTTCTTC. Its translation: CASSPRGGWNEQFF.

This clone was counted once. The genes are TRBV25-1 and TRBJ2-1, with D maybe TRBD2 (5 bases). CDR3 length equals 14 residues. Germline lookup yields CDR1 MGHDK and CDR2 SYGVNS. The V end was cut by 4 bases, the J end by 2 bases, with 9 bases between. For the CDR3, the DNA is TGTGCCAGCAGTGTCAGCGGTGCCTACAATGAGCAGTTCTTC. Residues: CASSVSGAYNEQFF.